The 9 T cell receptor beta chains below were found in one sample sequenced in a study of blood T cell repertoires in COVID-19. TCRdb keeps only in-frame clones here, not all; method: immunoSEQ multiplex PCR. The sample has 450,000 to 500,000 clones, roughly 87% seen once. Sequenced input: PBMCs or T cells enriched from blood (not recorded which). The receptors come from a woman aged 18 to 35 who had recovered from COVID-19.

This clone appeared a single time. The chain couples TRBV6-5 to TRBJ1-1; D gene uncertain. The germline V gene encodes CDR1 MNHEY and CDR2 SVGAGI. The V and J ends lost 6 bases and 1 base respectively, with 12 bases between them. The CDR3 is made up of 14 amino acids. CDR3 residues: CASSSVRGNTEAFF. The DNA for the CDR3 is TGTGCCAGCAGCTCTGTGCGAGGGAACACTGAAGCTTTCTTT.

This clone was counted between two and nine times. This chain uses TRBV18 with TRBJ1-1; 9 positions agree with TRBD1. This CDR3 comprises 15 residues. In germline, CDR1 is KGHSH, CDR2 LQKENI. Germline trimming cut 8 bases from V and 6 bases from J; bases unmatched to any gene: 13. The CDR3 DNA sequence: TGTGCCAGCCCCAAACCCCCGGGACAGGGTGCTGAAGCTTTCTTT. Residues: CASPKPPGQGAEAFF. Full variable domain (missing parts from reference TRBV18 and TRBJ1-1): NAGVMQNPRHLVRRRGQEARLRCSPMKGHSHVYWYRQLPEEGLKFMVYLQKENIIDESGMPKERFSAEFPKEGPSILRIQQVVRGDSAAYFCASPKPPGQGAEAFFGQGTRLTVV.

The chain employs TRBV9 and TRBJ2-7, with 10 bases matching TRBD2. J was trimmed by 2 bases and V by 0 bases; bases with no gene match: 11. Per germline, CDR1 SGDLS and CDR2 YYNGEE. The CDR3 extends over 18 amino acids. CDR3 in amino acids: CASSVAPSGGLITYEQYF. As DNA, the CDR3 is TGTGCCAGCAGCGTAGCCCCTAGCGGGGGACTTATTACCTACGAGCAGTACTTC.

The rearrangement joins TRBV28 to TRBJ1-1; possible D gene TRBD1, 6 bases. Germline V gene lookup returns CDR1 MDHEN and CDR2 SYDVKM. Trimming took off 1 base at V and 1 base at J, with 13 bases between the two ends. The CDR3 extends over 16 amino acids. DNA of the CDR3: TGTGCCAGCAGTTTATTGCGCCCGGGACAGAACACTGAAGCTTTCTTT. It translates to CASSLLRPGQNTEAFF.

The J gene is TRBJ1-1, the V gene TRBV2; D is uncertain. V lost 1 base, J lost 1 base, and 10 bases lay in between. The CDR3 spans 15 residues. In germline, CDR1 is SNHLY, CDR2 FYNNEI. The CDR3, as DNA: TGTGCCAGCAGTGAAGAGCGAGTTCGGAACACTGAAGCTTTCTTT. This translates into CASSEERVRNTEAFF.

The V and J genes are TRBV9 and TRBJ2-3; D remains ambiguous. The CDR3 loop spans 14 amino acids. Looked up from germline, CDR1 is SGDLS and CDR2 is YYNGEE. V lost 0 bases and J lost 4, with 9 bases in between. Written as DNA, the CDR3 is TGTGCCAGCAGCGTAGGCCCCACAGCAGATACGCAGTATTTT. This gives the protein CASSVGPTADTQYF.

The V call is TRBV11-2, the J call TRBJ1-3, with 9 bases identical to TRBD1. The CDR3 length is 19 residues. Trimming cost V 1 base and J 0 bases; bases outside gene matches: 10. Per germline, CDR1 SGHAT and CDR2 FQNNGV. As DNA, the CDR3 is TGTGCCAGCAGCTTAGTACGTTCGGCGGGACAGGGCTCTGGAAACACCATATATTTT. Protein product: CASSLVRSAGQGSGNTIYF. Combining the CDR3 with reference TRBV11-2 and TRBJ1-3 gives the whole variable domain EAGVAQSPRYKIIEKRQSVAFWCNPISGHATLYWYQQILGQGPKLLIQFQNNGVVDDSQLPKDRFSAERLKGVDSTLKIQPAKLEDSAVYLCASSLVRSAGQGSGNTIYFGEGSWLTVV.

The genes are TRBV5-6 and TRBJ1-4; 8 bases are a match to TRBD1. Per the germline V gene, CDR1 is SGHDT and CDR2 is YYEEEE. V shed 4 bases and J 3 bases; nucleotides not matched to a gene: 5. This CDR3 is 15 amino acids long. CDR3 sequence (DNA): TGTGCCAGCAGCCGAGAACAGGGGGCTAATGAAAAACTGTTTTTT. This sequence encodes CASSREQGANEKLFF. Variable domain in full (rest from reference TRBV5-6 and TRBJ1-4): DAGVTQSPTHLIKTRGQQVTLRCSPKSGHDTVSWYQQALGQGPQFIFQYYEEEERQRGNFPDRFSGHQFPNYSSELNVNALLLGDSALYLCASSREQGANEKLFFGSGTQLSVL.

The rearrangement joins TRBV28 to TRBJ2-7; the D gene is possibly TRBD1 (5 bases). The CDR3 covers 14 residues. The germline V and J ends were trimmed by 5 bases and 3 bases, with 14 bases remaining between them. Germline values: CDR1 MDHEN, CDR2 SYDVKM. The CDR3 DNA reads TGTGCCAGCAGTACCCGACAGCCCCACTACGAGCAGTACTTC. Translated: CASSTRQPHYEQYF.